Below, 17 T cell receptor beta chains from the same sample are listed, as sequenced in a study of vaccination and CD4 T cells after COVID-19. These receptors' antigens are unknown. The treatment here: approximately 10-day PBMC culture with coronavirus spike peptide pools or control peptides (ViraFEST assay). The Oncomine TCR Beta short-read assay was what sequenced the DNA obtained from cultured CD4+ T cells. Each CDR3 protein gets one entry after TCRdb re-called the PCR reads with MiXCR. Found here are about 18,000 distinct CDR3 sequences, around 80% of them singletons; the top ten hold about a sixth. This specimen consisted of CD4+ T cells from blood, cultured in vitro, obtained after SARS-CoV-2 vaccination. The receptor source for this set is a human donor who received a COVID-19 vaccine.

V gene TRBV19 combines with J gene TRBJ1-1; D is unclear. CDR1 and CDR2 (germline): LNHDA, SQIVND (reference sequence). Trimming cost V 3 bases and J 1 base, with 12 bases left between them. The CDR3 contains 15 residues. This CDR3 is CASSIRVGPNTEAFF. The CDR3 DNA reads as TGTGCCAGTAGTATTCGAGTAGGGCCGAACACTGAAGCTTTCTTT.

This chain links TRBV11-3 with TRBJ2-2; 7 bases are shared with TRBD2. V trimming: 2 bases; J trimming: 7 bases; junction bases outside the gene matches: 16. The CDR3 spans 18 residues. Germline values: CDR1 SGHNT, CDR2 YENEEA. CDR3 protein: CASSLNSFPGSGGGELFF. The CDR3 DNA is TGTGCCAGCAGCTTAAACTCATTCCCGGGATCGGGGGGCGGGGAGCTGTTTTTT.

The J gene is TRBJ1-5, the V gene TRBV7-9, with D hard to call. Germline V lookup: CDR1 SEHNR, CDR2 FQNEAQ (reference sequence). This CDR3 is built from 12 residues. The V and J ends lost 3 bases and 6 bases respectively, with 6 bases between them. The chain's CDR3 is CASSFFGQPQHF. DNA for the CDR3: TGTGCCAGCAGCTTTTTTGGTCAGCCCCAGCATTTT. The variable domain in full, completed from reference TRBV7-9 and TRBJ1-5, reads DTGVSQNPRHKITKRGQNVTFRCDPISEHNRLYWYRQTLGQGPEFLTYFQNEAQLEKSRLLSDRFSAERPKGSFSTLEIQRTEQGDSAMYLCASSFFGQPQHFGDGTRLSIL.

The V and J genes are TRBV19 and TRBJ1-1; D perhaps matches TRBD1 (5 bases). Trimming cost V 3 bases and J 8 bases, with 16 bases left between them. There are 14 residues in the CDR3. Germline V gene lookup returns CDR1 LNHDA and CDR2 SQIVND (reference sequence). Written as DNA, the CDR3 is TGTGCCAGTAGTATGGGGAGAGGGGCCCCAGAAGCTTTCTTT. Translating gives CASSMGRGAPEAFF.

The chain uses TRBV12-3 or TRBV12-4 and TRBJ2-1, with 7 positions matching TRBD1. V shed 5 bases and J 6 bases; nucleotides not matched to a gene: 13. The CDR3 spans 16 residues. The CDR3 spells CASSPTGSLLSNEQFF. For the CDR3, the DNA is TGTGCCAGCAGTCCGACAGGGTCCTTACTGTCCAATGAGCAGTTCTTC.

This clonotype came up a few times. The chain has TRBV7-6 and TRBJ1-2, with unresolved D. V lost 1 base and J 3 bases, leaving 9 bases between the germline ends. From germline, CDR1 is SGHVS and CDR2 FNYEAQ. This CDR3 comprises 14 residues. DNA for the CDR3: TGTGCCAGCAGCTTAGAGGAGGGTCACTATGGCTACACCTTC. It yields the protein CASSLEEGHYGYTF.

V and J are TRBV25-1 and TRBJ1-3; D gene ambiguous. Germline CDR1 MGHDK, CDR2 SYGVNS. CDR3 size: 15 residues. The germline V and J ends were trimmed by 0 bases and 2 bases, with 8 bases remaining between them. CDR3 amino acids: CASSEYGRAGNTIYF. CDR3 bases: TGTGCCAGCAGTGAATACGGGAGGGCTGGAAACACCATATATTTT. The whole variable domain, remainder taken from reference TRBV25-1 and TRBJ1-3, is EADIYQTPRYLVIGTGKKITLECSQTMGHDKMYWYQQDPGMELHLIHYSYGVNSTEKGDLSSESTVSRIRTEHFPLTLESARPSHTSQYLCASSEYGRAGNTIYFGEGSWLTVV.

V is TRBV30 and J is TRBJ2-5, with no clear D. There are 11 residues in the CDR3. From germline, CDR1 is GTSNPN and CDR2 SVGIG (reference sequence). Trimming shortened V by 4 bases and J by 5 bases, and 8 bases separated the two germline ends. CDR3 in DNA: TGTGCCTGGATCCTTAGTGAGACCCAGTACTTC. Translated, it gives CAWILSETQYF.

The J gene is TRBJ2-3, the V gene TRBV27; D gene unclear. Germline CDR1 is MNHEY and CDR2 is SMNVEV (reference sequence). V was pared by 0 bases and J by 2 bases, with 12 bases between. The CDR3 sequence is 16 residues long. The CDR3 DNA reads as TGTGCCAGCAGTTTATCAATAGGTGGTTACACAGATACGCAGTATTTT. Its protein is CASSLSIGGYTDTQYF.

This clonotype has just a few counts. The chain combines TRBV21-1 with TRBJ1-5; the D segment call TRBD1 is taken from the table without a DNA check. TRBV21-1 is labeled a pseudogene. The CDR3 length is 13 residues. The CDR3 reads CARPGQGRQPQHF. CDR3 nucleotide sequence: TGTGCCCGACCGGGACAGGGGCGTCAGCCCCAGCATTTT.

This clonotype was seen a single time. CDR3 sequence: CASSVGPTSAYEQYF. Written as DNA, the CDR3 is TGTGCCAGCAGCGTAGGCCCGACTAGCGCATACGAGCAGTACTTC. The gene calls are TRBV9 and TRBJ2-7; 8 bases align to TRBD2. The CDR3 totals 15 residues. Germline values: CDR1 SGDLS, CDR2 YYNGEE. The ends lost 0 bases at V and 4 bases at J; junction bases unmatched: 6.

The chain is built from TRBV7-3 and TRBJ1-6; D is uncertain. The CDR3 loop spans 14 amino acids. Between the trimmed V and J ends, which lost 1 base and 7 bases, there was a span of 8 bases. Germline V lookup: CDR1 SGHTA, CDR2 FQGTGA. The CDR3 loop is CASSLSGRNSPLHF. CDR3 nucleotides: TGTGCCAGCAGCTTAAGCGGACGGAATTCACCCCTCCACTTT.

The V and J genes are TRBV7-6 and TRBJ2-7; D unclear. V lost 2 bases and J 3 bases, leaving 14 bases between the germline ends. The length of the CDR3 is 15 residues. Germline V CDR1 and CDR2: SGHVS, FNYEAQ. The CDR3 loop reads CASSLRGQTFYEQYF. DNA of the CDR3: TGTGCCAGCAGCTTACGCGGTCAAACTTTCTACGAGCAGTACTTC.

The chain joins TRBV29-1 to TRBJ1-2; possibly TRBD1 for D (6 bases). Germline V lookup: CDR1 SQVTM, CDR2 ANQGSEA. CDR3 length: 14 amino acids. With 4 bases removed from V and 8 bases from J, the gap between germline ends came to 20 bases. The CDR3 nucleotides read TGCAGCGTTGCCGCACAGGGAGGATCTAGCGGCTACACCTTC. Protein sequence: CSVAAQGGSSGYTF. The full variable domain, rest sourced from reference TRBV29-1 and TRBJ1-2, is SAVISQKPSRDICQRGTSLTIQCQVDSQVTMMFWYRQQPGQSLTLIATANQGSEATYESGFVIDKFPISRPNLTFSTLTVSNMSPEDSSIYLCSVAAQGGSSGYTFGSGTRLTVV.

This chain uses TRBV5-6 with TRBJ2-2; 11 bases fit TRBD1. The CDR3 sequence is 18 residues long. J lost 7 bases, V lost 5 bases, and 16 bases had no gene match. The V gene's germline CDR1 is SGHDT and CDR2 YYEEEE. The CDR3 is CASRHSTRLDRGLGELFF. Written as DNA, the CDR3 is TGTGCCAGCAGACACTCAACGCGCTTGGACAGGGGGCTCGGGGAGCTGTTTTTT.

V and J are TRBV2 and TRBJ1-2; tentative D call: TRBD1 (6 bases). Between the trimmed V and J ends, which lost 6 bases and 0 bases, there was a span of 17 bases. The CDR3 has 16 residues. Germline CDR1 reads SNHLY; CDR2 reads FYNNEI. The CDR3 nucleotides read TGTGCCAGCAGCCAAGATAGGGGGAGGTCTAACTATGGCTACACCTTC. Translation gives CASSQDRGRSNYGYTF. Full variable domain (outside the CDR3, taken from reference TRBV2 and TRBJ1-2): EPEVTQTPSHQVTQMGQEVILRCVPISNHLYFYWYRQILGQKVEFLVSFYNNEISEKSEIFDDQFSVERPDGSNFTLKIRSTKLEDSAMYFCASSQDRGRSNYGYTFGSGTRLTVV.

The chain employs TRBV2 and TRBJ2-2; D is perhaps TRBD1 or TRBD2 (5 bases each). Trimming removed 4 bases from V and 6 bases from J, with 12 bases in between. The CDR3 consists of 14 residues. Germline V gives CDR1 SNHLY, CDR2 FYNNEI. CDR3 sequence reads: CASSAIGDPGELFF. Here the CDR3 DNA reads TGTGCCAGCAGTGCAATCGGGGACCCCGGGGAGCTGTTTTTT.